This is a list of T cell receptor beta chains from one sample in a study of T cells in Graves' hyperthyroidism and ophthalmopathy. TCRdb itself ran the multiplex PCR reads through MiXCR, one entry per CDR3 protein. Of over 120,000 distinct CDR3 sequences listed, around 20% are singletons. The material sequenced was blood. All receptors come from a woman between 50 and 59 years old with Graves' hyperthyroidism that later progressed to Graves' ophthalmopathy. Each CDR3 is given with its conserved first and last residue. The order of the fields is D gene, clone size, J gene, V gene, CDR3 DNA, CDR3 protein. D genes are given only for firm matches. Not all rows give a size; the values are once, few, many and, for expanded clones, a class.

d_gene: TRBD2; abundance: -; j_gene: TRBJ2-3; v_gene: TRBV29-1; CDR3nt: TGCAGCGTTGGAAGTCTAGCGGCCGTCGCAGATACGCAGTATTTT; CDR3aa: CSVGSLAAVADTQYF
d_gene: -; abundance: many; j_gene: TRBJ2-7; v_gene: TRBV6-1; CDR3nt: TGTGCCAGCAGTGAAACAGGGTACGAGCAGTACTTC; CDR3aa: CASSETGYEQYF
d_gene: -; abundance: -; j_gene: TRBJ1-2; v_gene: TRBV28; CDR3nt: TGTGCCAGCAGCTCAGGGGATTCGGACTATGGCTACACCTTC; CDR3aa: CASSSGDSDYGYTF
d_gene: -; abundance: -; j_gene: TRBJ2-4; v_gene: TRBV12-3/TRBV12-4; CDR3nt: TGTGCCAGCAGTCCGGCCCACAACATTCAGTACTTC; CDR3aa: CASSPAHNIQYF
d_gene: TRBD1; abundance: many; j_gene: TRBJ1-5; v_gene: TRBV2; CDR3nt: TGTGCCAGCAGCGGAGTACAGGGGATTCAGCCCCAGCATTTT; CDR3aa: CASSGVQGIQPQHF
d_gene: TRBD2; abundance: many; j_gene: TRBJ2-7; v_gene: TRBV10-3; CDR3nt: TGTGCCATCAGTTCGAACCCCGGGACTAGCGTCTCCTACGAGCAGTACTTC; CDR3aa: CAISSNPGTSVSYEQYF
d_gene: -; abundance: many; j_gene: TRBJ2-2; v_gene: TRBV28; CDR3nt: TGTGCCAGCAGCAACCTGGGGGGCGGAGGGGAGCTGTTTTTT; CDR3aa: CASSNLGGGGELFF
d_gene: TRBD2; abundance: -; j_gene: TRBJ2-3; v_gene: TRBV7-7; CDR3nt: TGTGCTAGCAGTGCGGGACTAGCGGGAGATTTGGATACGCAGTATTTT; CDR3aa: CASSAGLAGDLDTQYF
d_gene: TRBD1; abundance: -; j_gene: TRBJ2-3; v_gene: TRBV6-2/TRBV6-3; CDR3nt: TGTGCCAGCAGAAAGGACAGGGTGGGCACAGATACGCAGTATTTT; CDR3aa: CASRKDRVGTDTQYF
d_gene: -; abundance: many; j_gene: TRBJ1-1; v_gene: TRBV11-2; CDR3nt: TGTGCCAGCAGCTTAGTTGGACTGGCGACCACTGAAGCTTTCTTT; CDR3aa: CASSLVGLATTEAFF
d_gene: -; abundance: many; j_gene: TRBJ1-1; v_gene: TRBV28; CDR3nt: TGTGCCAGCAGTTATACCACAGGGTGGAACACTGAAGCTTTCTTT; CDR3aa: CASSYTTGWNTEAFF
d_gene: TRBD2; abundance: many; j_gene: TRBJ2-7; v_gene: TRBV28; CDR3nt: TGTGCCAGCAGTTCCCCTCGGACTAGCGGGAGGGCCTACGAGCAGTACTTC; CDR3aa: CASSSPRTSGRAYEQYF
d_gene: TRBD1; abundance: many; j_gene: TRBJ2-2; v_gene: TRBV12-3/TRBV12-4; CDR3nt: TGTGCCAGCAGTACCAGGGGGACCGGGGAGCTGTTTTTT; CDR3aa: CASSTRGTGELFF
d_gene: -; abundance: -; j_gene: TRBJ2-7; v_gene: TRBV20-1; CDR3nt: TGCAGTGCTAGAGATGGCGCGGTGTTCTCCTACGAGCAGTACTTC; CDR3aa: CSARDGAVFSYEQYF
d_gene: TRBD2; abundance: many; j_gene: TRBJ2-7; v_gene: TRBV6-5; CDR3nt: TGTGCCAGCAGTTACCGGACTAGCGGGAGTTGGGGTAGCTCCTACGAGCAGTACTTC; CDR3aa: CASSYRTSGSWGSSYEQYF
d_gene: TRBD1; abundance: many; j_gene: TRBJ2-1; v_gene: TRBV6-1; CDR3nt: TGTGCCAGCACCAGGGGGCTCCACAATGAGCAGTTCTTC; CDR3aa: CASTRGLHNEQFF
d_gene: -; abundance: many; j_gene: TRBJ2-7; v_gene: TRBV20-1; CDR3nt: TGCAGTGCTAGAAGGGGGAGGGCCACCTACGAGCAGTACTTC; CDR3aa: CSARRGRATYEQYF
d_gene: TRBD2; abundance: many; j_gene: TRBJ2-7; v_gene: TRBV20-1; CDR3nt: TGCAGTGCCACACGCGGGAGGCCTGGCGAGCAGTACTTC; CDR3aa: CSATRGRPGEQYF
d_gene: -; abundance: many; j_gene: TRBJ2-3; v_gene: TRBV20-1; CDR3nt: TGCAGTGCCGAGAGCGGAGATAGCACAGATACGCAGTATTTT; CDR3aa: CSAESGDSTDTQYF
d_gene: -; abundance: few; j_gene: TRBJ1-1; v_gene: TRBV5-1; CDR3nt: TGCGCCAGCAGCTTGGCCCGCGACGGGAACACTGAAGCTTTCTTT; CDR3aa: CASSLARDGNTEAFF
d_gene: TRBD1; abundance: -; j_gene: TRBJ2-5; v_gene: TRBV5-1; CDR3nt: TGCGCCAGCAGCTTGGGGCAGGGACAGGGGAGAGAGACCCAGTACTTC; CDR3aa: CASSLGQGQGRETQYF
d_gene: -; abundance: -; j_gene: TRBJ2-3; v_gene: TRBV25-1; CDR3nt: TGTGCCAGCATGAGGGCGGAAGTTAGCACAGATACGCAGTATTTT; CDR3aa: CASMRAEVSTDTQYF
d_gene: TRBD2; abundance: many; j_gene: TRBJ2-1; v_gene: TRBV3-1; CDR3nt: TGTGCCAGCAGCCAGGCACTAGCGGGAGGCTTTGAGCAGTTCTTC; CDR3aa: CASSQALAGGFEQFF
d_gene: -; abundance: many; j_gene: TRBJ2-2; v_gene: TRBV7-9; CDR3nt: TGTGCCAGCATTCTAGGCGGGCGGGCGTCGAACACCGGGGAGCTGTTTTTT; CDR3aa: CASILGGRASNTGELFF
d_gene: -; abundance: few; j_gene: TRBJ2-2; v_gene: TRBV29-1; CDR3nt: TGCAGCGTACTCGGACCGCGAACCGGGGAGCTGTTTTTT; CDR3aa: CSVLGPRTGELFF
d_gene: -; abundance: many; j_gene: TRBJ1-2; v_gene: TRBV20-1; CDR3nt: TGCAGTGCTACCCCTAACGCGGGGCCGAACTATGGCTACACCTTC; CDR3aa: CSATPNAGPNYGYTF
d_gene: TRBD2; abundance: -; j_gene: TRBJ2-2; v_gene: TRBV20-1; CDR3nt: TGCAATGCACTGGGGGGGTCCTCGACCGGGGAGCTGTTTTTT; CDR3aa: CNALGGSSTGELFF
d_gene: -; abundance: few; j_gene: TRBJ2-7; v_gene: TRBV6-1; CDR3nt: TGTGCCGGCTCTACGGGACCGGGCGAGCAGTACTTC; CDR3aa: CAGSTGPGEQYF
d_gene: -; abundance: -; j_gene: TRBJ2-6; v_gene: TRBV7-3; CDR3nt: TGTGCCAGCAGCACCGGGGTTGCTGGGGCCAACGTCCTGACTTTC; CDR3aa: CASSTGVAGANVLTF
d_gene: -; abundance: -; j_gene: TRBJ2-7; v_gene: TRBV28; CDR3nt: TGTGCCAGCAGCCCTGCACCTAGAGGCAGAAGCTACGAGCAGTACTTC; CDR3aa: CASSPAPRGRSYEQYF
d_gene: -; abundance: many; j_gene: TRBJ2-7; v_gene: TRBV7-9; CDR3nt: TGTGCCAGCAGCTTAGCCCCATACTACGAGCAGTACTTC; CDR3aa: CASSLAPYYEQYF
d_gene: -; abundance: -; j_gene: TRBJ1-2; v_gene: TRBV20-1; CDR3nt: TGCAGTGCTAGAGATTGGCGGGGTCTGGATGGCTACACCTTC; CDR3aa: CSARDWRGLDGYTF
d_gene: -; abundance: few; j_gene: TRBJ1-5; v_gene: TRBV11-2; CDR3nt: TGTGCCAGCAGCTTATCTGGGGGCGTAAATCAGCCCCAGCATTTT; CDR3aa: CASSLSGGVNQPQHF